This is a list of T cell receptor beta chains from one sample in a study of T cell responses to AZD1222 COVID-19 vaccine. Some clones are missing from TCRdb's copy, which holds only in-frame ones; the method was immunoSEQ multiplex PCR. Of roughly 110,000 clones in the sample, roughly nine tenths were seen once. The specimen comprised peripheral blood, sampled on day 0 of AZD1222 vaccination. All receptors derive from an adult in good health. Both conserved end residues are part of each CDR3. Each record gives: CDR3 protein, J gene, V gene.

CASSYSFSMNTEAFF	TRBJ1-1	TRBV6-5
CASSWTQAMNTEAFF	TRBJ1-1	TRBV7-9
CASSPRGGGMKVEKLFF	TRBJ1-4	TRBV7-9
CASSVVGTSEETQYF	TRBJ2-5	TRBV9
CASSETRGSPLHF	TRBJ1-6	TRBV10-1
CASSQGQSLTEAFF	TRBJ1-1	TRBV18
CASSYSAGQGADGYTF	TRBJ1-2	TRBV11-2
CASSLEGRGKPNTGELFF	TRBJ2-2	TRBV11-2
CASKTSGFSPSYEQYF	TRBJ2-7	TRBV2
CASSWGVSGGSSYNEQFF	TRBJ2-1	TRBV5-4
CASSQVFLRGGQPQHF	TRBJ1-5	TRBV4-3
CASTKGLAGAYEQYF	TRBJ2-7	TRBV2
CASSQVTADRANVLTF	TRBJ2-6	TRBV4-2
CASRRDGIYEQYF	TRBJ2-7	TRBV6-5
CASSISGPNQPQHF	TRBJ1-5	TRBV19
CASSLDHQTPLHF	TRBJ1-6	TRBV7-9
CASSNSGRRYETQYF	TRBJ2-5	TRBV6-2/TRBV6-3
CASSETGTNTEAFF	TRBJ1-1	TRBV10-1
CASSSPHGDSPLHF	TRBJ1-6	TRBV28
CATSREGPFKNIQYF	TRBJ2-4	TRBV15
CASSPLGRGGRMDYGYTF	TRBJ1-2	TRBV19
CASSLGGVSGNTIYF	TRBJ1-3	TRBV5-1
CASSPHSNQPQHF	TRBJ1-5	TRBV11-2
CASSLGLAGAYNEQFF	TRBJ2-1	TRBV5-4
CASSLSGNQPQHF	TRBJ1-5	TRBV7-9
CASSPGLAGMEETQYF	TRBJ2-5	TRBV19